This is a list of T cell receptor beta chains from one sample in a study of T cells in Graves' hyperthyroidism and ophthalmopathy. TCRdb processed the multiplex PCR reads anew with MiXCR; each CDR3 protein has one entry. Of roughly 200,000 distinct CDR3 sequences listed, about 15% are singletons. Input material: blood. These receptors all come from a woman in her 50s with Graves' hyperthyroidism. Each CDR3 is given with its conserved first and last residue. Fields, in order: clone size, V gene, J gene, D gene, CDR3 protein, CDR3 DNA. D genes are given only for firm matches. The size of a clone is reported for some rows only, either as once, few or many, or as a class for expanded clones.

clone_size: many; v_call: TRBV20-1; j_call: TRBJ2-7; d_call: NA; cdr3_aa: CSARNPIRDAAYEQYF; cdr3_nt: TGCAGTGCTAGGAATCCTATACGGGACGCCGCCTACGAGCAGTACTTC
clone_size: many; v_call: TRBV27; j_call: TRBJ2-3; d_call: TRBD2; cdr3_aa: CASSPGTSGIKGDTQYF; cdr3_nt: TGTGCCAGCAGTCCCGGGACTAGCGGGATCAAGGGGGATACGCAGTATTTT
clone_size: NA; v_call: TRBV7-3; j_call: TRBJ2-7; d_call: TRBD1; cdr3_aa: CASSLAPGQGGSYEQYF; cdr3_nt: TGTGCCAGCAGCTTAGCACCGGGACAGGGGGGATCCTACGAGCAGTACTTC
clone_size: NA; v_call: TRBV27; j_call: TRBJ2-7; d_call: TRBD2; cdr3_aa: CASSMTSGKTYEQYF; cdr3_nt: TGTGCCAGCAGTATGACTAGCGGGAAGACCTACGAGCAGTACTTC
clone_size: NA; v_call: TRBV4-1; j_call: TRBJ2-7; d_call: NA; cdr3_aa: CASSRGAGTYEQYF; cdr3_nt: TGCGCCAGCAGCCGCGGTGCAGGGACCTACGAGCAGTACTTC
clone_size: NA; v_call: TRBV28; j_call: TRBJ2-3; d_call: NA; cdr3_aa: CASSVTARDTQYF; cdr3_nt: TGTGCCAGCAGTGTTACAGCGAGAGATACGCAGTATTTT
clone_size: many; v_call: TRBV29-1; j_call: TRBJ2-2; d_call: TRBD2; cdr3_aa: CSVGWTSGSGELFF; cdr3_nt: TGCAGCGTCGGATGGACTAGCGGGTCCGGGGAGCTGTTTTTT
clone_size: many; v_call: TRBV20-1; j_call: TRBJ1-6; d_call: NA; cdr3_aa: CSATDRLNSPLHF; cdr3_nt: TGCAGTGCTACCGACAGGTTAAATTCACCCCTCCACTTT
clone_size: many; v_call: TRBV7-9; j_call: TRBJ2-3; d_call: TRBD1; cdr3_aa: CASSPDRVADTQYF; cdr3_nt: TGTGCCAGCAGCCCGGACAGGGTTGCGGATACGCAGTATTTT
clone_size: many; v_call: TRBV12-3/TRBV12-4; j_call: TRBJ2-5; d_call: NA; cdr3_aa: CASSLSLGTQYF; cdr3_nt: TGTGCCAGCAGCTTATCGTTGGGGACCCAGTACTTC
clone_size: few; v_call: TRBV20-1; j_call: TRBJ2-7; d_call: NA; cdr3_aa: CSAISRREQYF; cdr3_nt: TGCAGTGCTATCTCCCGGCGGGAGCAGTACTTC
clone_size: many; v_call: TRBV4-1; j_call: TRBJ1-4; d_call: NA; cdr3_aa: CASSQDGMTNEKLFF; cdr3_nt: TGCGCCAGCAGCCAAGATGGGATGACTAATGAAAAACTGTTTTTT
clone_size: many; v_call: TRBV24-1; j_call: TRBJ2-7; d_call: NA; cdr3_aa: CATSDGGVSYEQYF; cdr3_nt: TGTGCCACCAGTGATGGCGGGGTCTCCTACGAGCAGTACTTC
clone_size: many; v_call: TRBV27; j_call: TRBJ2-3; d_call: NA; cdr3_aa: CASSLSTGWAGRLGDTQYF; cdr3_nt: TGTGCCAGCAGTTTATCGACGGGTTGGGCGGGACGTCTAGGAGATACGCAGTATTTT
clone_size: many; v_call: TRBV2; j_call: TRBJ2-2; d_call: NA; cdr3_aa: CASSQRAGELFF; cdr3_nt: TGTGCCAGCAGTCAGCGTGCCGGGGAGCTGTTTTTT
clone_size: many; v_call: TRBV11-3; j_call: TRBJ2-1; d_call: TRBD2; cdr3_aa: CASSFSGRNFNEQFF; cdr3_nt: TGTGCCAGCAGCTTTAGCGGGAGAAACTTTAATGAGCAGTTCTTC
clone_size: many; v_call: TRBV12-3/TRBV12-4; j_call: TRBJ1-2; d_call: NA; cdr3_aa: CASSKKAGANYGYTF; cdr3_nt: TGTGCCAGCAGCAAAAAGGCGGGGGCCAACTATGGCTACACCTTC
clone_size: NA; v_call: TRBV4-1; j_call: TRBJ2-3; d_call: NA; cdr3_aa: CASSQGRVADTQYF; cdr3_nt: TGCGCCAGCAGCCAAGGCAGGGTGGCAGATACGCAGTATTTT
clone_size: many; v_call: TRBV12-3/TRBV12-4; j_call: TRBJ2-2; d_call: NA; cdr3_aa: CASTEGESANTGELFF; cdr3_nt: TGTGCCAGCACCGAAGGGGAGTCGGCGAACACCGGGGAGCTGTTTTTT
clone_size: many; v_call: TRBV7-2; j_call: TRBJ1-2; d_call: NA; cdr3_aa: CASSYPPGELGYTF; cdr3_nt: TGTGCCAGCAGCTATCCACCGGGGGAGCTTGGCTACACCTTC
clone_size: many; v_call: TRBV28; j_call: TRBJ1-1; d_call: NA; cdr3_aa: CASRPTVGSEAFF; cdr3_nt: TGTGCCAGCAGACCCACAGTAGGATCTGAAGCTTTCTTT
clone_size: few; v_call: TRBV20-1; j_call: TRBJ1-2; d_call: TRBD1; cdr3_aa: CSASNPLGGVDYGYTF; cdr3_nt: TGCAGTGCTAGCAATCCCCTAGGGGGCGTAGACTATGGCTACACCTTC
clone_size: few; v_call: TRBV7-8; j_call: TRBJ1-3; d_call: NA; cdr3_aa: CASSPSGSGNTIYF; cdr3_nt: TGTGCCAGCAGCCCCAGCGGCTCTGGAAACACCATATATTTT
clone_size: many; v_call: TRBV2; j_call: TRBJ1-1; d_call: TRBD1; cdr3_aa: CASSTQGAITEAFF; cdr3_nt: TGTGCCAGCAGTACACAGGGGGCGATCACTGAAGCTTTCTTT
clone_size: few; v_call: TRBV7-3; j_call: TRBJ2-3; d_call: NA; cdr3_aa: CASSYHGATTDTQYF; cdr3_nt: TGTGCCAGCAGCTATCATGGGGCGACCACAGATACGCAGTATTTT
clone_size: many; v_call: TRBV2; j_call: TRBJ2-1; d_call: TRBD2; cdr3_aa: CASSERTSGRAENEQFF; cdr3_nt: TGTGCCAGCAGTGAACGGACTAGCGGGAGGGCCGAGAATGAGCAGTTCTTC
clone_size: many; v_call: TRBV11-2; j_call: TRBJ2-7; d_call: TRBD2; cdr3_aa: CASSFRSGSSRSYEQYF; cdr3_nt: TGTGCCAGCAGCTTTAGAAGCGGGAGTAGTCGAAGTTACGAGCAGTACTTC
clone_size: many; v_call: TRBV7-9; j_call: TRBJ1-4; d_call: NA; cdr3_aa: CASSLARNEKLFF; cdr3_nt: TGTGCCAGCAGCTTAGCGCGTAATGAAAAACTGTTTTTT
clone_size: few; v_call: TRBV29-1; j_call: TRBJ2-7; d_call: TRBD1; cdr3_aa: CSVEGAGGHTTYEQYF; cdr3_nt: TGCAGCGTTGAAGGTGCAGGGGGTCATACCACCTACGAGCAGTACTTC
clone_size: NA; v_call: TRBV3-1; j_call: TRBJ1-2; d_call: NA; cdr3_aa: CASSQASREAYGYTF; cdr3_nt: TGTGCCAGCAGCCAAGCATCTAGGGAAGCCTATGGCTACACCTTC
clone_size: many; v_call: TRBV6-6; j_call: TRBJ2-7; d_call: TRBD1; cdr3_aa: CASSYSTGVVYEQYF; cdr3_nt: TGTGCCAGCAGTTATTCAACAGGGGTGGTCTACGAGCAGTACTTC
clone_size: many; v_call: TRBV20-1; j_call: TRBJ2-7; d_call: NA; cdr3_aa: CSAGRTGWYEQYF; cdr3_nt: TGCAGTGCGGGCCGGACCGGATGGTACGAGCAGTACTTC
clone_size: NA; v_call: TRBV24-1; j_call: TRBJ2-5; d_call: TRBD1; cdr3_aa: CATSDWGQGDGETQYF; cdr3_nt: TGTGCCACCAGTGATTGGGGACAGGGGGATGGAGAGACCCAGTACTTC
clone_size: many; v_call: TRBV19; j_call: TRBJ2-1; d_call: TRBD1; cdr3_aa: CASSITQGSTYNEQFF; cdr3_nt: TGTGCCAGTAGTATCACACAGGGGTCCACCTACAATGAGCAGTTCTTC
clone_size: few; v_call: TRBV20-1; j_call: TRBJ2-3; d_call: NA; cdr3_aa: CSASSDGRGTDTQYF; cdr3_nt: TGCAGTGCTAGTTCCGATGGGCGGGGCACAGATACGCAGTATTTT
clone_size: many; v_call: TRBV7-9; j_call: TRBJ2-3; d_call: NA; cdr3_aa: CASSRSPLGWDTQYF; cdr3_nt: TGTGCCAGCAGCCGATCGCCGCTCGGGTGGGATACGCAGTATTTT
clone_size: many; v_call: TRBV18; j_call: TRBJ1-1; d_call: NA; cdr3_aa: CASSPSQRGTEAFF; cdr3_nt: TGTGCCAGCTCACCATCACAAAGGGGCACTGAAGCTTTCTTT
clone_size: NA; v_call: TRBV12-3/TRBV12-4; j_call: TRBJ2-7; d_call: TRBD2; cdr3_aa: CASRGAIGLAAPYEQYF; cdr3_nt: TGTGCCAGCAGGGGGGCGATCGGACTAGCGGCTCCCTACGAGCAGTACTTC
clone_size: NA; v_call: TRBV2; j_call: TRBJ2-7; d_call: NA; cdr3_aa: CASSGKGSSYEQYF; cdr3_nt: TGTGCCAGCAGTGGGAAAGGGAGCTCCTACGAGCAGTACTTC
clone_size: many; v_call: TRBV12-3/TRBV12-4; j_call: TRBJ2-3; d_call: TRBD2; cdr3_aa: CASSFRIAGVPDTQYF; cdr3_nt: TGTGCCAGCAGTTTTCGCATAGCGGGAGTTCCAGATACGCAGTATTTT
clone_size: NA; v_call: TRBV29-1; j_call: TRBJ2-4; d_call: NA; cdr3_aa: CSAGSKNIQYF; cdr3_nt: TGCAGTGCGGGGTCCAAAAACATTCAGTACTTC
clone_size: many; v_call: TRBV12-3/TRBV12-4; j_call: TRBJ2-1; d_call: NA; cdr3_aa: CASRPGATSYNEQFF; cdr3_nt: TGTGCCAGCAGACCGGGGGCTACCTCCTACAATGAGCAGTTCTTC
clone_size: many; v_call: TRBV28; j_call: TRBJ2-5; d_call: NA; cdr3_aa: CASSLLGKTGKETQYF; cdr3_nt: TGTGCCAGCAGTTTATTAGGTAAAACAGGGAAAGAGACCCAGTACTTC
clone_size: many; v_call: TRBV12-3/TRBV12-4; j_call: TRBJ2-5; d_call: TRBD2; cdr3_aa: CASRGQTSSGETQYF; cdr3_nt: TGTGCCAGCAGGGGGCAGACTAGCAGTGGCGAGACCCAGTACTTC
clone_size: few; v_call: TRBV18; j_call: TRBJ2-3; d_call: TRBD1; cdr3_aa: CASSPGQGARDTQYF; cdr3_nt: TGTGCCAGCTCACCGGGACAGGGTGCTAGAGATACGCAGTATTTT
clone_size: many; v_call: TRBV20-1; j_call: TRBJ2-7; d_call: NA; cdr3_aa: CSASGQNYEQYF; cdr3_nt: TGCAGTGCTAGCGGACAGAACTACGAGCAGTACTTC
clone_size: NA; v_call: TRBV12-3/TRBV12-4; j_call: TRBJ2-5; d_call: NA; cdr3_aa: CASSGDFGYKTQYF; cdr3_nt: TGTGCCAGCAGTGGGGATTTTGGGTACAAGACCCAGTACTTC
clone_size: many; v_call: TRBV11-3; j_call: TRBJ2-3; d_call: TRBD1; cdr3_aa: CASSLNSGTATSTDTQYF; cdr3_nt: TGTGCCAGCAGCTTAAACTCAGGGACAGCGACTAGCACAGATACGCAGTATTTT
clone_size: many; v_call: TRBV27; j_call: TRBJ2-1; d_call: TRBD2; cdr3_aa: CASSFRGRERGEQFF; cdr3_nt: TGTGCCAGCAGTTTTCGAGGGAGGGAGAGAGGAGAGCAGTTCTTC